This TCR beta chain was captured by sequencing in a study of blood T cell repertoires in COVID-19. Study background: Donors in the United States, Italy and Spain gave samples during acute or convalescent COVID-19. In each case, the material was cDNA or gDNA derived from T cells, B-cell-depleted T cells, or PBMCs.

The CDR3 has 15 residues. The germline gives CDR1 MNHEY, CDR2 SVGAGI. The V and J ends lost 6 bases and 7 bases, in that order; junction bases with no gene match: 7. Authors' analysis steps: Researchers report that nucleated cell counts were estimated from reference gene primer amplification. Profiled with immunoSEQ multiplex PCR; TCRdb holds only in-frame clones, not every one. V, J and clone size reflect that table, while D and trimming were determined from the DNA. Altogether over 75,000 clones are present, 75% to 90% being singletons, with the ten largest covering about 1.5%. The genes are TRBV6-5 and TRBJ2-3; 13 bases agree with TRBD2. Source material: peripheral blood. This clonotype originated in a human donor with active COVID-19. The donor label of this sample is uncertain. The CDR3 DNA is TGTGCCAGCAGCCGGACTAGCGGGGGTTCCAATACGCAGTATTTT. This gives the protein CASSRTSGGSNTQYF.